Listed below are T cell receptor beta chains from one sample, sequenced in a study of blood T cell repertoires in COVID-19. Clones were read by immunoSEQ multiplex PCR, and TCRdb kept only the in-frame ones, dropping some. Of about 150,000 clones in the sample, 84% were seen once. The specimen was peripheral blood. The receptors were gathered from a human donor in a cohort sampled during active COVID-19. Each CDR3 is given with its conserved first and last residue. A D gene is named only where the DNA matches it firmly. Rows give clone size only sometimes, using once, few, many, or a class for an expanded clone.

cdr3_nt cdr3_aa d_call v_call clone_size j_call
TGTGCCAGCAGTGACCACAGGGGATATAACTATGGCTACACCTTC CASSDHRGYNYGYTF TRBD1 TRBV6-1 . TRBJ1-2
TGTGCCAGCAGCTTGTCCGGACAGGGGGGGCGTGGAAACACCATATATTTT CASSLSGQGGRGNTIYF TRBD1 TRBV5-8 . TRBJ1-3
TGTGCCTGGAGCCCTAGAGAGACCATATATTTT CAWSPRETIYF . TRBV30 . TRBJ1-3
TGTGCCAGCAGCCGTTCCCCGGGGGGAAGCACAGATACGCAGTATTTT CASSRSPGGSTDTQYF TRBD2 TRBV3-1/TRBV3-2 . TRBJ2-3
TGTGCCAGCAGTACGGGACAGGCCCTCGAGGCCCTCCACTTT CASSTGQALEALHF TRBD1 TRBV5-6 . TRBJ1-6
TGTGCCACCAGCGGGACACTGAACACCGGGGAGCTGTTTTTT CATSGTLNTGELFF . TRBV24-1 . TRBJ2-2
TGTGCCAGCAGCCCGGGACTCCTTATCTATGGCTACACCTTC CASSPGLLIYGYTF . TRBV13 . TRBJ1-2
TGTGCCAGCAGCGCCGGGACAGGGCTAAACTATGGCTACACCTTC CASSAGTGLNYGYTF TRBD1 TRBV9 . TRBJ1-2
TGCGCCAGCACCTTTGGAGACAGGCATAATACAGGGGAAGCTTTCTTT CASTFGDRHNTGEAFF . TRBV5-1 . TRBJ1-1
TGTGCCAGCCCATCCTTCAGGGGATTCCTTCGCTACGAGCAGTACTTC CASPSFRGFLRYEQYF . TRBV7-9 . TRBJ2-7
TGTGCCAGCAGCCCGGTTGTGACAGGGGGCTCTGGGGCCAACGTCCTGACTTTC CASSPVVTGGSGANVLTF TRBD1 TRBV5-4 . TRBJ2-6
TGTGCCAGCAGCTTAGAGGTGACTACGCAAGCTTTCTTT CASSLEVTTQAFF . TRBV7-9 . TRBJ1-1
TGTGCCAGCAGCCGGGCTACAGGGGGCAGTCAGCCCCAGCATTTT CASSRATGGSQPQHF TRBD1 TRBV4-2 . TRBJ1-5
TGTGCCAGCAGCAATCTAGCGGGGGGGCGGAATGAGCAGTTCTTC CASSNLAGGRNEQFF TRBD2 TRBV7-9 . TRBJ2-1
TGTGCCAGCAGAAGAGCAGGGAACACTGAAGCTTTCTTT CASRRAGNTEAFF . TRBV6-4 . TRBJ1-1
TGTGCCAGCAGCAGGTGGGGGGGCACAGATACGCAGTATTTT CASSRWGGTDTQYF . TRBV9 . TRBJ2-3
TGTGCCAGCAGTTACAGGGGGGGAGGAACTGAAGCTTTCTTT CASSYRGGGTEAFF . TRBV6-2/TRBV6-3 . TRBJ1-1
TGTGCCAGTAGTGGATTAGCGGGAGGAGAGACCCAGTACTTC CASSGLAGGETQYF TRBD2 TRBV19 . TRBJ2-5
TGTGCCGCATCCACGGGGGGAAGGGGTAAAGAGACCCAGTACTTC CAASTGGRGKETQYF TRBD2 TRBV6-5 . TRBJ2-5
TGTGCCAGCAGCTTCCAGGTACCCTCCTACAATGAGCAGTTCTTC CASSFQVPSYNEQFF . TRBV11-3 . TRBJ2-1
TGTGCCAGCAAGGTGCGCTCAGCGGGGAGTGAGCAGTTCTTC CASKVRSAGSEQFF TRBD2 TRBV2 . TRBJ2-1
TGTGCCAGCCGCACGCGGGATACGCAGTATTTT CASRTRDTQYF . TRBV11-3 . TRBJ2-3
TGTGCCAGCAGGAGACAGGGCGACACCGGGGAGCTGTTTTTT CASRRQGDTGELFF TRBD1 TRBV6-4 . TRBJ2-2
TGTGCCATCAGTGAGTCCGCGGCTCTCTCCTATGGCTACACCTTC CAISESAALSYGYTF . TRBV10-3 . TRBJ1-2
TGTGCCAGCAGCCGGACAGGCCACGAGCAGTACTTC CASSRTGHEQYF TRBD1 TRBV7-2 . TRBJ2-7
TGTGCCATCAGCCCGGGACAGGAGGGCGAGCAGTACTTC CAISPGQEGEQYF TRBD1 TRBV10-3 . TRBJ2-7
TGTGCCAGTTCTACAGGGACGGGTAGCAATCAGCCCCAGCATTTT CASSTGTGSNQPQHF . TRBV19 . TRBJ1-5
TGTGCCAGCAGCCAAAGTCTTATTCGCGGGGAAGAGACCCAGTACTTC CASSQSLIRGEETQYF . TRBV14 once TRBJ2-5
TGTGCCAGCAGCTCCGGACTAGCGGGAGAGGCAGATACGCAGTATTTT CASSSGLAGEADTQYF TRBD2 TRBV11-3 . TRBJ2-3